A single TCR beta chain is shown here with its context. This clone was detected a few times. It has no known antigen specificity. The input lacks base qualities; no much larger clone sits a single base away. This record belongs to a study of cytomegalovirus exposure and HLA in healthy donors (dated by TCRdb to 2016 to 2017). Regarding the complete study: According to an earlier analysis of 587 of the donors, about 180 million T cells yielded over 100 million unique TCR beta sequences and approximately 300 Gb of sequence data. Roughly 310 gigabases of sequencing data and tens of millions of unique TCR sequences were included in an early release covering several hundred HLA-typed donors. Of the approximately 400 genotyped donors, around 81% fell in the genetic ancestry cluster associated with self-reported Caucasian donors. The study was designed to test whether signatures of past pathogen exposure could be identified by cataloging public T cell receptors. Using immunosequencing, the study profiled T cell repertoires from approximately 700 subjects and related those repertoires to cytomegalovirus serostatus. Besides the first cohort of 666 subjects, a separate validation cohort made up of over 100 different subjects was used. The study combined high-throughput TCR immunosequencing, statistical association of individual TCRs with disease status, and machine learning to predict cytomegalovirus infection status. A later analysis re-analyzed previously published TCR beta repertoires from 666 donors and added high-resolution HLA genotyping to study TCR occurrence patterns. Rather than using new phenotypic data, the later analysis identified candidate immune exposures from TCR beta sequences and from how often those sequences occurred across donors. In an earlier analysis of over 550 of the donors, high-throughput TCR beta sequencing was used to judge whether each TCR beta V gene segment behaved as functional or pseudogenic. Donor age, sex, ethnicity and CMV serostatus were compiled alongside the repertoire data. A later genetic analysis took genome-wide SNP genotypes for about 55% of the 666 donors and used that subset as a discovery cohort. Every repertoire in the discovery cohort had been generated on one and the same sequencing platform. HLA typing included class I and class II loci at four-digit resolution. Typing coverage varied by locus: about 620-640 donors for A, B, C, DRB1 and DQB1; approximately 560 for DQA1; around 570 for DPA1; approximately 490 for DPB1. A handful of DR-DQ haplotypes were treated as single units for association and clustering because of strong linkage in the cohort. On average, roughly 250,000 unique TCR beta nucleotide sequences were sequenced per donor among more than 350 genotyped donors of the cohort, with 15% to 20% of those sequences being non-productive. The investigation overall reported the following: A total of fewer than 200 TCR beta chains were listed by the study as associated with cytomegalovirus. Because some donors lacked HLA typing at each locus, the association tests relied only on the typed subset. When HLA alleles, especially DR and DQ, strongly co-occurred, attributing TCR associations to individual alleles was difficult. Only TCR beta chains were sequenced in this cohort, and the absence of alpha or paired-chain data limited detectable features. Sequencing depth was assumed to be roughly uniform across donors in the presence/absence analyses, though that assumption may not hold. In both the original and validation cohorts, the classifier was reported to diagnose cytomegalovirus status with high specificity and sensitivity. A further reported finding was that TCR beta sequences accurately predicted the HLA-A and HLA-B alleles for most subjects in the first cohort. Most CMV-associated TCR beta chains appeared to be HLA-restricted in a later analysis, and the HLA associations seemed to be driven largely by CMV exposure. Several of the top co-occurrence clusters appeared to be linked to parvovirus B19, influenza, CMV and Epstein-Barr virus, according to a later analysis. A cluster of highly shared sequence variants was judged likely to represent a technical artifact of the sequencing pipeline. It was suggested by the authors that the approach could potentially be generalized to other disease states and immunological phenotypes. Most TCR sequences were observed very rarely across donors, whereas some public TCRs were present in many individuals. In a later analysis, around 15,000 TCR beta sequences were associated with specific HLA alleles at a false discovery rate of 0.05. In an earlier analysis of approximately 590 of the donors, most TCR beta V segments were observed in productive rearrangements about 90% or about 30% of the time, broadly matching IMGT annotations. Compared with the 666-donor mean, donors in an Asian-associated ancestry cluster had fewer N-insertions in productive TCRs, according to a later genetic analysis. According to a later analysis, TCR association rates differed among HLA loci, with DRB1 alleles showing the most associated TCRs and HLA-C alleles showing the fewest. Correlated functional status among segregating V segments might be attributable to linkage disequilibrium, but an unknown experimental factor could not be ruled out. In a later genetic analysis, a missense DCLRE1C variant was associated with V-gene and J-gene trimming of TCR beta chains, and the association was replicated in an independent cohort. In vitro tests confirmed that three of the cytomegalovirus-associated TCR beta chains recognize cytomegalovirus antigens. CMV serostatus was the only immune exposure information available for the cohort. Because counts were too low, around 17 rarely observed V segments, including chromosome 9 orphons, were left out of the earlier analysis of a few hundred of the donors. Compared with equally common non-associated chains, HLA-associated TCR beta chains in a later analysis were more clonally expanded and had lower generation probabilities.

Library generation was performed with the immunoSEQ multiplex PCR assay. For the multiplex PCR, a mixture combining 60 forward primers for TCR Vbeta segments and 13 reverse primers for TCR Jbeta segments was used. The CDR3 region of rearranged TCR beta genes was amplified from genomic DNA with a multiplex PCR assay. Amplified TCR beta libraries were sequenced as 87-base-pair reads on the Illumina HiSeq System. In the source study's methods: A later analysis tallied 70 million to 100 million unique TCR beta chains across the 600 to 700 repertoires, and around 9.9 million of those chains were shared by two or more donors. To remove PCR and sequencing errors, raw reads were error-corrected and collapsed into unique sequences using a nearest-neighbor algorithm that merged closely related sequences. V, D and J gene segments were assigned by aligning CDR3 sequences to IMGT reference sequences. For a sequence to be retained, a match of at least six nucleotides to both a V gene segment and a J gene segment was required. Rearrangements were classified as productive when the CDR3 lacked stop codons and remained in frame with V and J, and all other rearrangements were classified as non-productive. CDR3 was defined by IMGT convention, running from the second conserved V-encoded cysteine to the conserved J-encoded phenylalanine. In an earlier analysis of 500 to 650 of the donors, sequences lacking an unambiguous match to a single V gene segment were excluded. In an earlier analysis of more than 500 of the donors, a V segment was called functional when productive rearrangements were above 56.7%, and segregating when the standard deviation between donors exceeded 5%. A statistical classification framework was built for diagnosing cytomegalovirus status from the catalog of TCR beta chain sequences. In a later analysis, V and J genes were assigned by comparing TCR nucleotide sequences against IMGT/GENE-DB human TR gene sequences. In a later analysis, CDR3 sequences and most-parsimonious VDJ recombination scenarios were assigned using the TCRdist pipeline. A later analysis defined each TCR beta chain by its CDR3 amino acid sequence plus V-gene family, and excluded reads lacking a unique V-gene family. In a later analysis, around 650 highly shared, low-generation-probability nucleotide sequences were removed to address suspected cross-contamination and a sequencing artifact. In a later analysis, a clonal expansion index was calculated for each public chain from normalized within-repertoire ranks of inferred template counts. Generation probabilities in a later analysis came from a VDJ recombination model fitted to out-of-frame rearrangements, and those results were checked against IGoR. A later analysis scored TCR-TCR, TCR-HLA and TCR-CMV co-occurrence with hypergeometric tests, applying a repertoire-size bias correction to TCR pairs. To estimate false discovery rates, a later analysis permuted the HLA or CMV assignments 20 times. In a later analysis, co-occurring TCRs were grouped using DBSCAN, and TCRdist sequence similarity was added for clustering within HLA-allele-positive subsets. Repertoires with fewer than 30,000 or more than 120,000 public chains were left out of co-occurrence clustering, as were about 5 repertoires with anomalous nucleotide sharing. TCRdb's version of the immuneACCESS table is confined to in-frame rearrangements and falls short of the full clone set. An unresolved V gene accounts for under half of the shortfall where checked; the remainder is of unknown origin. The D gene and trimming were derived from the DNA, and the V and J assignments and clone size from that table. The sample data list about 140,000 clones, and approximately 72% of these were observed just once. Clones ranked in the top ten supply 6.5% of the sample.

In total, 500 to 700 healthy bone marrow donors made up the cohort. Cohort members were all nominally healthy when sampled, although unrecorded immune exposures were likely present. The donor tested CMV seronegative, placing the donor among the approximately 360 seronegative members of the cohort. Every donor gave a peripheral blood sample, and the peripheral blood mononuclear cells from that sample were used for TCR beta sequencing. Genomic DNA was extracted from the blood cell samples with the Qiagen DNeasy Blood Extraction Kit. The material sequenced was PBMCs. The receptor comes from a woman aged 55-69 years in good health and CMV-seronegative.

The CDR3 protein is CASNRQGSSTKQYF. The DNA sequence is given as TGTGCCAGTAATCGACAGGGGTCTTCTACGAAGCAGTACTTC. The chain uses TRBV19 and TRBJ2-7, with 8 bases in between that match TRBD1. The germline V end is reduced by 7 bases and the J end by 8 bases; junction bases left unmatched: 13. The germline V gene (reference sequence) provides CDR1 LNHDA and CDR2 SQIVND. The CDR3 runs 14 residues from the cysteine to the phenylalanine. CDR3 DNA is the only sequence kept; it has 42 bases, read in frame from the first base.